These T cell receptor beta chains were read from a single sample in a study of blood T cell repertoires in COVID-19. Libraries were prepared by immunoSEQ multiplex PCR; TCRdb keeps only in-frame clonotypes and omits some of them. The table records 150,000 to 200,000 clones, roughly three quarters of them present only once. The sample comprised peripheral blood. These receptors came from a woman aged 40-49 years with COVID-19, enrolled during active disease. CDR3s include the opening cysteine and the closing phenylalanine or tryptophan. The D gene is left open where the match is weak. Only part of the rows carry a size: once, few, many, or a class if the clone is expanded.

-	TRBV7-9	TRBJ2-1	TRBD1	CASSSSGTGPEQFF	TGTGCCAGCAGCTCATCCGGGACAGGGCCTGAGCAGTTCTTC
-	TRBV3-1/TRBV3-2	TRBJ1-2	TRBD1	CASSLEGGQAAYTF	TGTGCCAGCAGCCTAGAGGGGGGACAGGCAGCGTACACCTTC
once	TRBV5-6	TRBJ1-2	-	CASSLAPSGYGYTF	TGTGCCAGCAGCTTGGCCCCTAGCGGCTATGGCTACACCTTC
few	TRBV11-3	TRBJ2-5	-	CASSFRGSGRETQYF	TGTGCCAGCAGCTTCCGGGGTAGCGGAAGGGAGACCCAGTACTTC
-	TRBV7-4	TRBJ1-5	TRBD1	CASSLATWGQGAGQPQHF	TGTGCCAGCAGCTTAGCTACCTGGGGACAGGGGGCTGGGCAGCCCCAGCATTTT
few	TRBV7-2	TRBJ1-1	-	CASSLARLLPPMNTEAFF	TGTGCCAGCAGCTTAGCGCGACTCCTCCCTCCCATGAACACTGAAGCTTTCTTT
few	TRBV5-1	TRBJ1-1	-	CASSELGGTEAFF	TGCGCCAGCAGCGAACTGGGGGGGACTGAAGCTTTCTTT
few	TRBV5-4	TRBJ2-3	TRBD1	CASSRDSKSTDTQYF	TGTGCCAGCAGCCGGGACAGCAAGAGCACAGATACGCAGTATTTT
-	TRBV19	TRBJ2-7	TRBD1	CASSDRAPSYEQYF	TGTGCCAGTAGCGACAGGGCCCCATCCTACGAGCAGTACTTC
-	TRBV5-1	TRBJ2-3	-	CASTQQVEDTQYF	TGCGCCAGCACCCAGCAGGTCGAAGATACGCAGTATTTT
-	TRBV19	TRBJ1-2	-	CASSIASTGYTF	TGTGCCAGTAGTATAGCTTCGACAGGCTACACCTTC
-	TRBV27	TRBJ2-7	-	CASSYRSSYEQYF	TGTGCCAGCAGTTACCGGAGCTCCTACGAGCAGTACTTC
-	TRBV27	TRBJ1-6	TRBD1	CASSLNEDRAAYNSPLHF	TGTGCCAGCAGTCTAAATGAGGACAGGGCGGCCTATAATTCACCCCTCCACTTT
-	TRBV15	TRBJ2-1	-	CATRRLAEQFF	TGTGCCACCAGGAGGTTGGCTGAGCAGTTCTTC
once	TRBV12-3/TRBV12-4	TRBJ2-3	-	CASIAGGTDTQYF	TGTGCCAGCATAGCCGGGGGCACAGATACGCAGTATTTT
-	TRBV6-2/TRBV6-3	TRBJ1-3	TRBD1	CASSRFGHLRARTGDDSGNTIYF	TGTGCCAGCAGCCGCTTCGGCCATCTTCGGGCCCGGACAGGGGACGACTCTGGAAACACCATATATTTT
-	TRBV19	TRBJ2-3	TRBD2	CASSRSGRITDTQYF	TGTGCCAGTAGTCGTAGCGGGAGGATCACAGATACGCAGTATTTT
-	TRBV11-1	TRBJ2-7	TRBD1	CASSLGTGRYEQYF	TGTGCCAGCAGCTTAGGGACAGGACGCTACGAGCAGTACTTC
-	TRBV6-2/TRBV6-3	TRBJ1-6	-	CASSYREWAYNSPLHF	TGTGCCAGCAGTTACAGGGAGTGGGCCTATAATTCACCCCTCCACTTT
-	TRBV6-1	TRBJ2-7	TRBD2	CASSEIPSGGTYEQYF	TGTGCCAGCAGTGAAATCCCTTCGGGGGGGACCTACGAGCAGTACTTC
-	TRBV7-2	TRBJ2-7	-	CASRSDRKSSYEQYF	TGTGCCAGCAGGTCCGACAGGAAGAGCTCCTACGAGCAGTACTTC
-	TRBV7-8	TRBJ2-2	TRBD1	CASSLVGQGVGELFF	TGTGCCAGCAGCTTAGTCGGGCAGGGGGTCGGGGAGCTGTTTTTT
-	TRBV19	TRBJ2-5	TRBD1	CASSVQGAEETQYF	TGTGCCAGTAGTGTTCAGGGGGCGGAAGAGACCCAGTACTTC
once	TRBV18	TRBJ1-3	-	CASSPTGTAGNTIYF	TGTGCCAGCTCACCCACAGGGACGGCTGGAAACACCATATATTTT
-	TRBV9	TRBJ2-3	TRBD2	CASSVGQRGGRSTDTQYF	TGTGCCAGCAGCGTAGGGCAGCGGGGGGGCCGTAGCACAGATACGCAGTATTTT
-	TRBV21-1	TRBJ2-3	-	CASSKEEQGVRDTQYF	TGTGCCAGCAGCAAAGAGGAACAGGGTGTGAGAGATACGCAGTATTTT
-	TRBV6-6	TRBJ1-5	-	CASNYRDNYSNQPQHF	TGTGCCAGCAACTACCGGGACAATTATAGCAATCAGCCCCAGCATTTT
-	TRBV3-1/TRBV3-2	TRBJ2-7	TRBD2	CASSRSGRWNEQYF	TGTGCCAGCAGCCGTAGCGGGAGATGGAACGAGCAGTACTTC
-	TRBV7-2	TRBJ2-2	-	CASSFRRQDTGELFF	TGTGCCAGCAGCTTTAGGCGACAGGACACCGGGGAGCTGTTTTTT
-	TRBV27	TRBJ2-7	TRBD1	CASSSGLTGSQPYEQYF	TGTGCCAGCAGTTCGGGTTTGACAGGGTCGCAGCCCTACGAGCAGTACTTC
few	TRBV2	TRBJ1-1	-	CASRLLSGAFF	TGTGCCAGCAGGCTCCTCAGCGGGGCTTTCTTT
few	TRBV11-2	TRBJ1-6	TRBD1	CASSGRTGDTPLHF	TGTGCCAGCAGCGGACGGACAGGGGATACACCCCTCCACTTT
-	TRBV30	TRBJ2-5	-	CAWSVGQGSQETQYF	TGTGCCTGGAGTGTAGGGCAGGGGAGCCAAGAGACCCAGTACTTC
-	TRBV10-2	TRBJ2-4	-	CASSVLNEKNIQYF	TGCGCCAGCAGTGTTCTTAACGAGAAAAACATTCAGTACTTC
-	TRBV6-5	TRBJ1-2	-	CASTWGRNGYTF	TGTGCCAGCACCTGGGGGAGGAATGGCTACACCTTC
few	TRBV21-1	TRBJ1-2	-	CASSTRGTALGYTF	TGTGCCAGCAGCACAAGGGGGACGGCCCTTGGCTACACCTTC
-	TRBV29-1	TRBJ2-1	-	CSVDQSGAYNEQFF	TGCAGCGTTGATCAGTCGGGGGCCTACAATGAGCAGTTCTTC
-	TRBV5-6	TRBJ2-7	-	CASSFSGSYEQYF	TGTGCCAGCAGCTTCTCAGGCTCCTACGAGCAGTACTTC
-	TRBV11-3	TRBJ2-1	TRBD2	CASSPLSLGASGSNEQFF	TGTGCCAGCAGTCCTCTGAGCCTAGGGGCTAGCGGGAGTAATGAGCAGTTCTTC
-	TRBV6-5	TRBJ2-1	TRBD2	CASSYWASGTNEQFF	TGTGCCAGCAGTTACTGGGCTAGCGGGACAAATGAGCAGTTCTTC
-	TRBV19	TRBJ1-2	TRBD1	CASTMTGRGGYTF	TGTGCCAGTACAATGACAGGGCGGGGTGGCTACACCTTC
-	TRBV7-8	TRBJ1-4	-	CASSFRQIGGEKLFF	TGTGCCAGCAGCTTCAGACAGATCGGTGGAGAAAAACTGTTTTTT
-	TRBV7-2	TRBJ2-7	-	CASSLEVADYEQYF	TGTGCCAGCAGCTTAGAGGTAGCGGACTACGAGCAGTACTTC
-	TRBV24-1	TRBJ2-5	TRBD1	CATSETGTGKETQYF	TGTGCCACCAGTGAAACCGGGACAGGGAAAGAGACCCAGTACTTC
-	TRBV5-8	TRBJ1-5	TRBD1	CASSFTGDQPQHF	TGTGCCAGCAGCTTCACAGGGGATCAGCCCCAGCATTTT
-	TRBV30	TRBJ1-2	-	CAWSVTRIGYGYTF	TGTGCCTGGAGTGTTACCAGGATCGGATATGGCTACACCTTC
-	TRBV19	TRBJ1-3	TRBD1	CASTSDRAGNTIYF	TGTGCCAGTACCTCGGACAGGGCTGGAAACACCATATATTTT
once	TRBV30	TRBJ1-5	-	CAWSNQGDQPQHF	TGTGCCTGGAGTAATCAAGGGGATCAGCCCCAGCATTTT
-	TRBV7-2	TRBJ2-2	-	CASSPGQNSDAGELFF	TGTGCCAGCAGCCCGGGACAAAACTCCGACGCCGGGGAGCTGTTTTTT
-	TRBV25-1	TRBJ2-1	TRBD1	CASSLGGWGHDQSEQFF	TGTGCCAGCAGTTTAGGGGGCTGGGGGCACGATCAGAGTGAGCAGTTCTTC
-	TRBV7-9	TRBJ2-2	TRBD1	CASSPGDRSTGELFF	TGTGCCAGCAGCCCAGGGGACAGGAGCACCGGGGAGCTGTTTTTT
-	TRBV12-3/TRBV12-4	TRBJ2-1	-	CASSSFNEQFF	TGTGCCAGCAGTTCGTTTAATGAGCAGTTCTTC